A single sample is the source of the 29 T cell receptor beta chains below, sequenced in a study of cytomegalovirus exposure and HLA in healthy donors. Repertoires were generated with immunoSEQ multiplex PCR, while TCRdb's copy carries only in-frame clones and drops some. The repertoire holds 200,000 to 250,000 clones, roughly 80% seen once, with 5.5% to 6.5% in the top ten. Input material: PBMCs. These receptors were collected from a woman between 18 and 29 years old in good health and CMV-seronegative.

The gene calls are TRBV9 and TRBJ1-1; D remains ambiguous. Trimming shortened V by 0 bases and J by 5 bases, and 11 bases separated the two germline ends. Per germline, CDR1 SGDLS and CDR2 YYNGEE. The CDR3 totals 14 residues. DNA for the CDR3: TGTGCCAGCAGCGTAGGCGGAGGGAGGACTGAAGCTTTCTTT. It is translated as CASSVGGGRTEAFF.

The chain's CDR3 is CASGLGAYGYTF. The CDR3 region has the DNA TGTGCTAGTGGTTTGGGGGCCTATGGCTACACCTTC. This sequence joins TRBV12-5 and TRBJ1-2; D remains ambiguous. Germline CDR1 reads LGHNT; CDR2 reads FRNRAP. V was shortened by 1 base and J by 4 bases, with 4 bases between the two germline ends. This CDR3 is built from 12 residues.

This sequence joins TRBV30 and TRBJ2-2, with TRBD1 as a possible D gene (6 bases). V was shortened by 4 bases and J by 4 bases, with 10 bases between the two germline ends. Germline V gives CDR1 GTSNPN, CDR2 SVGIG (reference sequence). The CDR3 totals 13 residues. CDR3 residues: CAWNIQGTGELFF. The DNA of the CDR3 is TGTGCCTGGAACATACAGGGCACCGGGGAGCTGTTTTTT.

This clone turned up a few times. The chain couples TRBV5-1 to TRBJ2-1; 8 positions match TRBD1. CDR3 length: 15 residues. The germline V gene encodes CDR1 SGHRS and CDR2 YFSETQ. V was clipped by 6 bases and J by 3 bases; unmatched bases: 8. CDR3 sequence reads: CASTSQGGIYNEQFF. The CDR3 nucleotides are TGCGCCAGCACATCACAGGGGGGAATCTACAATGAGCAGTTCTTC.

V is TRBV28 and J is TRBJ2-7; TRBD1 matches 8 bases. The CDR3 contains 14 residues. Germline-derived CDR1 and CDR2 are MDHEN and SYDVKM. Trimming at V came to 6 bases and at J to 2 bases, leaving 6 bases not matched to a gene. CDR3 in amino acids: CASSTGTGPYEQYF. The CDR3 DNA is TGTGCCAGCAGCACCGGGACAGGCCCCTACGAGCAGTACTTC.

J is TRBJ2-7 and V is TRBV9; D not resolved. V was cut by 0 bases and J by 0 bases, with 4 bases left in between. CDR1 SGDLS and CDR2 YYNGEE come from the germline V gene. The CDR3 contains 13 residues. The CDR3 region is CASSVAPSYEQYF. The DNA of the CDR3 is TGTGCCAGCAGCGTAGCCCCCTCCTACGAGCAGTACTTC.

The chain is built from TRBV6-1 and TRBJ2-7, with D unresolved. CDR1 and CDR2 (germline): MNHNS, SASEGT. Trimming took off 8 bases at V and 3 bases at J, with 11 bases between the two ends. The CDR3 extends over 12 amino acids. Here the CDR3 DNA reads TGTGCCAGCTCTACGGACCTCTACGAGCAGTACTTC. Its translation is CASSTDLYEQYF.

The J gene is TRBJ2-6, the V gene TRBV6-6; a weak D match, TRBD2 (6 bases). V dropped 7 bases and J dropped 4 bases, with 14 bases sitting between them. The germline gives CDR1 MNHNY, CDR2 SVGAGI (reference sequence). The CDR3 is 15 amino acids. This CDR3 reads CASTLTGAGANVLTF. CDR3 bases: TGTGCCAGCACACTTACGGGAGCGGGGGCCAACGTCCTGACTTTC.

The V and J genes are TRBV6-1 and TRBJ2-3; 8 positions match TRBD2. Germline V gene lookup returns CDR1 MNHNS and CDR2 SASEGT. V dropped 2 bases and J dropped 1; count of bases not matched to a gene: 2. The CDR3 totals 15 residues. CDR3 loop: CASSEPGGRTDTQYF. The CDR3 coding sequence is TGTGCCAGCAGTGAACCGGGGGGGCGCACAGATACGCAGTATTTT.

The chain has TRBV5-4 and TRBJ2-2, with 10 bases lining up with TRBD1. In germline, CDR1 is SGHNT, CDR2 YYREEE (reference sequence). The CDR3 is made up of 18 amino acids. J gave up 2 bases and V 3 bases, and 10 bases lay outside the gene matches. CDR3 amino acids: CASSYRPGTGDNTGELFF. DNA for the CDR3: TGTGCCAGCAGCTACCGTCCCGGGACAGGGGACAACACCGGGGAGCTGTTTTTT.

V is TRBV27 and J is TRBJ1-2; D is perhaps TRBD1 (5 bases). CDR1 MNHEY and CDR2 SMNVEV come from the germline V gene (reference sequence). The V gene lost 2 bases and the J gene lost 4 bases, with 14 bases spanning the gap. This CDR3 contains 15 residues. CDR3 sequence reads: CASSLSGRGLYGYTF. The CDR3 DNA is TGTGCCAGCAGTTTAAGTGGGAGGGGTCTCTATGGCTACACCTTC.

This clone was observed a single time. The chain joins TRBV27 to TRBJ2-1; possibly TRBD2 for D (5 bases). This CDR3 region has 15 residues. Trimming took 5 bases from V and 8 from J, leaving 19 bases between them. The V gene's germline CDR1 is MNHEY and CDR2 SMNVEV (reference sequence). Here the CDR3 DNA reads TGTGCCAGCAGTGGGTTGGGCCCTCGGACTTATGAGCAGTTCTTC. The encoded protein is CASSGLGPRTYEQFF.

The rearrangement links TRBV9 to TRBJ1-1; D is uncertain. The CDR3 runs 15 residues. Germline CDR1 SGDLS, CDR2 YYNGEE. Deletions cut 0 bases from V and 4 bases from J, with 13 bases between. CDR3 DNA: TGTGCCAGCAGCGTAGTGGAAGCTTCGGGCACTGAAGCTTTCTTT. Amino acids: CASSVVEASGTEAFF.

The chain is built from TRBV9 and TRBJ1-6; 8 bases line up with TRBD1. Per the germline V gene, CDR1 is SGDLS and CDR2 is YYNGEE. The CDR3 contains 14 residues. V trimming: 0 bases; J trimming: 10 bases; junction bases outside the gene matches: 3. CDR3 DNA sequence: TGTGCCAGCAGCGTAGAGGCAGGGGGCTCACCCCTCCACTTT. Translation: CASSVEAGGSPLHF.

Points on this clone: At the DNA level, this CDR3 is encoded by other sequences in the same sample as well. J is TRBJ2-5 and V is TRBV2, with a possible D match to TRBD1 (6 bases). The length of the CDR3 is 14 residues. The V and J ends lost 2 bases and 1 base respectively, with 8 bases between them. Looked up from germline, CDR1 is SNHLY and CDR2 is FYNNEI. DNA for the CDR3: TGTGCCAGCAGTGAACTAGGGGGCCAAGAGACCCAGTACTTC. This gives the protein CASSELGGQETQYF. The complete variable domain, with remaining parts taken from reference TRBV2 and TRBJ2-5, reads EPEVTQTPSHQVTQMGQEVILRCVPISNHLYFYWYRQILGQKVEFLVSFYNNEISEKSEIFDDQFSVERPDGSNFTLKIRSTKLEDSAMYFCASSELGGQETQYFGPGTRLLVL.

V gene TRBV28 combines with J gene TRBJ1-2; TRBD1 aligns across 7 bases. In germline, CDR1 is MDHEN, CDR2 SYDVKM. V lost 5 bases and J lost 2; bases outside the gene matches: 8. The length of the CDR3 is 15 residues. CDR3 loop: CASSRTGGLNYGYTF. Here the CDR3 DNA reads TGTGCCAGCAGTCGGACAGGAGGCTTAAACTATGGCTACACCTTC.

This clone has a handful of counts. Written as DNA, the CDR3 is TGCGCCAGCGGGGCATCTACCGGGGAGCTGTTTTTT. Its protein product is CASGASTGELFF. This chain uses TRBV5-1 with TRBJ2-2; D possibly corresponds to TRBD1 (5 bases). V lost 7 bases, J lost 5 bases, and 9 bases lay in between. CDR1 is SGHRS, CDR2 YFSETQ, per germline. The CDR3 is made up of 12 amino acids.

V usage is TRBV29-1 and J usage is TRBJ1-2; D is ambiguous. From germline, CDR1 is SQVTM and CDR2 ANQGSEA. This CDR3 has 12 amino acids. The V and J ends lost 4 bases and 8 bases respectively, with 14 bases between them. Written as DNA, the CDR3 is TGCAGCGTTGCGTCCCAGGTTGACGGCTACACCTTC. The encoded protein is CSVASQVDGYTF.

The chain is built from TRBV2 and TRBJ1-5, with TRBD1 matching 7 bases. The CDR3 is made up of 15 amino acids. Per the germline V gene, CDR1 is SNHLY and CDR2 is FYNNEI. J lost 6 bases, V lost 4 bases, and 9 bases had no gene match. CDR3 in amino acids: CASSGQGQGSQPQHF. CDR3 DNA sequence: TGTGCCAGCAGTGGACAGGGTCAAGGGAGTCAGCCCCAGCATTTT.

The chain carries TRBV6-1 and TRBJ1-4; D remains ambiguous. In germline, CDR1 is MNHNS, CDR2 SASEGT. Trimming pared 3 bases from V and 0 bases from J, leaving 8 bases between. This CDR3 has 15 amino acids. DNA for the CDR3: TGTGCCAGCAGTGACCTACAAGCAACTAATGAAAAACTGTTTTTT. It specifies CASSDLQATNEKLFF.

This chain links TRBV15 with TRBJ1-1; no firm D call. The CDR3 totals 14 residues. Germline V gene sequence: CDR1 LNHNV, CDR2 YYDKDF (reference sequence). The V gene lost 2 bases and the J gene lost 2 bases, with 9 bases spanning the gap. CDR3 in DNA: TGTGCCACCAGCAGACATGAACTAAACACTGAAGCTTTCTTT. Its protein product is CATSRHELNTEAFF.

This sequence joins TRBV4-2 and TRBJ2-7, with 11 nucleotides matching TRBD1. The CDR3 loop spans 18 amino acids. The V and J ends lost 4 bases and 2 bases, in that order; junction bases with no gene match: 13. Germline CDR1 reads LGHNA; CDR2 reads YNFKEQ. The CDR3 nucleotides are TGTGCCAGCAGCCGCGATCGGACAGGGGGCGATTCACCCTACGAGCAGTACTTC. Translation: CASSRDRTGGDSPYEQYF.

J is TRBJ2-7 and V is TRBV7-6, with 8 bases that match TRBD1. Germline CDR1 and CDR2: SGHVS and FNYEAQ. After removal of 1 base from V and 0 bases from J, the junction contained 8 bases not matched to a gene. The CDR3 totals 17 residues. The CDR3 DNA is TGTGCCAGCAGCTTAGGGTCAGGGGGCGACCCCTCCTACGAGCAGTACTTC. Amino acid sequence: CASSLGSGGDPSYEQYF. Variable domain in full (rest from reference TRBV7-6 and TRBJ2-7): GAGVSQSPRYKVTKRGQDVALRCDPISGHVSLYWYRQALGQGPEFLTYFNYEAQQDKSGLPNDRFSAERPEGSISTLTIQRTEQRDSAMYRCASSLGSGGDPSYEQYFGPGTRLTVT.

Here the CDR3 DNA reads TGCGCCAGCAGCCCTATCTTTTCTCGGCCAGACAATGAGCAGTTCTTC. This sequence encodes CASSPIFSRPDNEQFF. This chain links TRBV4-1 with TRBJ2-1; D unclear. Germline values: CDR1 MGHRA, CDR2 YSYEKL. Between the trimmed V and J ends, which lost 4 bases and 5 bases, there was a span of 18 bases. The CDR3 is 16 residues long.

The gene calls are TRBV6-1 and TRBJ1-2; TRBD1 aligns across 8 bases. This CDR3 spans 14 amino acids. V was clipped by 6 bases and J by 4 bases; unmatched bases: 7. The germline CDR1 and CDR2 sequences are MNHNS and SASEGT. The CDR3 nucleotides are TGTGCCAGCAGGGACAGGGCAGGATCCTATGGCTACACCTTC. As protein: CASRDRAGSYGYTF.

V usage is TRBV28 and J usage is TRBJ1-5; no reliable D call. In germline, CDR1 is MDHEN, CDR2 SYDVKM. The CDR3 has 12 residues. Deletions cut 7 bases from V and 0 bases from J, with 4 bases between. CDR3 bases: TGTGCCAGCATAGGTAGCAATCAGCCCCAGCATTTT. It specifies CASIGSNQPQHF.

The count of this clone is one. V and J are TRBV27 and TRBJ2-7; either TRBD1 or TRBD2 may fit D (8 bases each). With 9 bases removed from V and 0 bases from J, the gap between germline ends came to 15 bases. Germline V gene lookup returns CDR1 MNHEY and CDR2 SMNVEV (reference sequence). This CDR3 is built from 14 residues. In DNA, the CDR3 is TGTGCCAGTAGCGGGGACAGGAGCTCCTACGAGCAGTACTTC. This sequence encodes CASSGDRSSYEQYF.

The genes are TRBV27 and TRBJ2-5; possible D gene TRBD2, 5 bases. This CDR3 comprises 15 residues. V shed 3 bases and J shed 9 bases, with 20 bases lying between them. Germline V gene data show CDR1 as MNHEY and CDR2 as SMNVEV (reference sequence). CDR3 loop: CASSFAASRGGSQYF. The CDR3 DNA reads as TGTGCCAGCAGTTTCGCGGCTAGCAGAGGTGGTTCCCAGTACTTC.

On this clone itself: Distinct nucleotide sequences in the sample also encode this CDR3. The V gene is TRBV7-6, the J gene TRBJ1-1; 7 bases line up with TRBD1. After removal of 1 base from V and 4 bases from J, the junction contained 0 bases not matched to a gene. Germline loops: CDR1 SGHVS, CDR2 FNYEAQ. The CDR3 is 13 residues long. The CDR3, as DNA: TGTGCCAGCAGCTTAGACAGGGGCACTGAAGCTTTCTTT. Translation: CASSLDRGTEAFF.